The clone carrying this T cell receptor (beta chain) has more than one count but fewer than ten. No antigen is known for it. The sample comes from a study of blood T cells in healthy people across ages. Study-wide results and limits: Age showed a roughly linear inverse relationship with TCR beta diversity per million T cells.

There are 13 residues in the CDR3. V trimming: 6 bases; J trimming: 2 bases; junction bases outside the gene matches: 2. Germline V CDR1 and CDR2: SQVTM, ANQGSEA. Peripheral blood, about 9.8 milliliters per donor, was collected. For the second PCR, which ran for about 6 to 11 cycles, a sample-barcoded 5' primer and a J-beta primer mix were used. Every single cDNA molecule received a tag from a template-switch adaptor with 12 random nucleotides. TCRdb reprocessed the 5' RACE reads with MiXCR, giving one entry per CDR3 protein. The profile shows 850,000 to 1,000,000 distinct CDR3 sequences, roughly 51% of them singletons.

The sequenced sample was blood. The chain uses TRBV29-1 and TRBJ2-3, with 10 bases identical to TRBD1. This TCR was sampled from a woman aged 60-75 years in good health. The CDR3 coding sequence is TGCAGCGTCGACAGGGGGCCCACAGATACGCAGTATTTT. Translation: CSVDRGPTDTQYF.